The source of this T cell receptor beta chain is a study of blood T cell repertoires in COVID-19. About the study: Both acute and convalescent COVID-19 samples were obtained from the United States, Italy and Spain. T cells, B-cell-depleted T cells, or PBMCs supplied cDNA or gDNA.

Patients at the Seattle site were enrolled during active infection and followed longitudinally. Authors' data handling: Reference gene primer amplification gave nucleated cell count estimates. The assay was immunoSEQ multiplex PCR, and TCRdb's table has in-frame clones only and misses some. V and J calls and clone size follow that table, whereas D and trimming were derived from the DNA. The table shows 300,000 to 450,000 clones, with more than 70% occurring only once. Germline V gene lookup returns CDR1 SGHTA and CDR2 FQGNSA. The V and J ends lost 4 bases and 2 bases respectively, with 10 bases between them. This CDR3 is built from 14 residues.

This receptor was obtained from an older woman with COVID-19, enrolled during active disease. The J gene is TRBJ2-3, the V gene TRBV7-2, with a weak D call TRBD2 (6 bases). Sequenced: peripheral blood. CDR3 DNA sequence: TGTGCCAGCAGCTCCACGGGACTCACAGATACGCAGTATTTT. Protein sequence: CASSSTGLTDTQYF.